These T cell receptor beta chains were read from a single sample in a study of blood T cell repertoires in COVID-19. The method was immunoSEQ multiplex PCR; TCRdb's version includes in-frame clones alone and lacks a portion of them. Of roughly 230,000 clones listed, 80% to 85% were seen once; the top ten hold around 4%. Sequencing was performed on peripheral blood. Source of these receptors: a man aged 50 to 60 with active or convalescent COVID-19. CDR3s include the opening cysteine and the closing phenylalanine or tryptophan. The D gene is left open where the match is weak. Some rows have no size entry. The others give once, few or many, or a class for an expanded clone.

J gene: TRBJ1-1
V gene: TRBV5-1
D gene: .
clone size: .
CDR3 protein: CASSLDVSRTEAFF
CDR3 DNA: TGCGCCAGCAGCTTGGATGTAAGCCGGACTGAAGCTTTCTTT

J gene: TRBJ1-1
V gene: TRBV19
D gene: TRBD1
clone size: .
CDR3 protein: CASSPGQGGSMNTEAFF
CDR3 DNA: TGTGCCAGTAGTCCAGGACAGGGGGGCTCGATGAACACTGAAGCTTTCTTT

J gene: TRBJ2-2
V gene: TRBV29-1
D gene: TRBD1
clone size: .
CDR3 protein: CSVDGQGGTGELFF
CDR3 DNA: TGCAGCGTTGATGGACAGGGTGGCACCGGGGAGCTGTTTTTT

J gene: TRBJ2-1
V gene: TRBV5-6
D gene: TRBD1
clone size: .
CDR3 protein: CASSLGQGAGNEQFF
CDR3 DNA: TGTGCCAGCAGCTTAGGCCAGGGGGCTGGCAATGAGCAGTTCTTC

J gene: TRBJ2-3
V gene: TRBV7-9
D gene: .
clone size: .
CDR3 protein: CASSQRAGERDTQYF
CDR3 DNA: TGTGCCAGCAGCCAGAGGGCAGGGGAACGGGATACGCAGTATTTT

J gene: TRBJ2-3
V gene: TRBV7-3
D gene: TRBD2
clone size: .
CDR3 protein: CASSRGVSTDTQYF
CDR3 DNA: TGTGCCAGTTCGCGGGGGGTAAGCACAGATACGCAGTATTTT

J gene: TRBJ2-7
V gene: TRBV4-2
D gene: TRBD2
clone size: .
CDR3 protein: CASSQVLAGKNEQYF
CDR3 DNA: TGTGCCAGCAGCCAAGTACTAGCGGGGAAGAACGAGCAGTACTTC

J gene: TRBJ2-7
V gene: TRBV19
D gene: TRBD1
clone size: .
CDR3 protein: CASSPGQGWYEQYF
CDR3 DNA: TGTGCCAGTAGTCCTGGACAGGGGTGGTACGAGCAGTACTTC

J gene: TRBJ2-7
V gene: TRBV30
D gene: .
clone size: .
CDR3 protein: CARGTVYEQYF
CDR3 DNA: TGTGCCCGGGGGACAGTCTACGAGCAGTACTTC

J gene: TRBJ2-3
V gene: TRBV5-6
D gene: TRBD2
clone size: .
CDR3 protein: CASSAGTSGSDTQYF
CDR3 DNA: TGTGCCAGCAGCGCCGGGACTAGCGGGTCAGATACGCAGTATTTT

J gene: TRBJ1-1
V gene: TRBV18
D gene: .
clone size: few
CDR3 protein: CASSPSRGANTEAFF
CDR3 DNA: TGTGCCAGCTCACCATCGCGGGGAGCGAACACTGAAGCTTTCTTT

J gene: TRBJ2-1
V gene: TRBV5-1
D gene: TRBD2
clone size: many
CDR3 protein: CASTPGGVNNEQFF
CDR3 DNA: TGCGCCAGCACCCCCGGGGGGGTGAACAATGAGCAGTTCTTC

J gene: TRBJ2-5
V gene: TRBV7-2
D gene: .
clone size: .
CDR3 protein: CASSRDTALETQYF
CDR3 DNA: TGTGCCAGCAGCCGCGACACAGCCTTGGAGACCCAGTACTTC

J gene: TRBJ2-5
V gene: TRBV5-1
D gene: TRBD2
clone size: .
CDR3 protein: CATSAGPLETQYF
CDR3 DNA: TGCGCCACCTCAGCGGGACCCCTAGAGACCCAGTACTTC